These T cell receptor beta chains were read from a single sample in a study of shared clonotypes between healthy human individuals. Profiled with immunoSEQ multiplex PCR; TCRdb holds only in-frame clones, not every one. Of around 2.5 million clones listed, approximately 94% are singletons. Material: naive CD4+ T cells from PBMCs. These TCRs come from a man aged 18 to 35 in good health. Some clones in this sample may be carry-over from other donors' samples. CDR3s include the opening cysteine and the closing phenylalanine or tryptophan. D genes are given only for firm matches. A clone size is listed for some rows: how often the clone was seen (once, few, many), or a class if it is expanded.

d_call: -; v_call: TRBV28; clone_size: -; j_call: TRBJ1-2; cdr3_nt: TGTGCCAGCAGTTTGGTGGGGTCCTATGGCTACACCTTC; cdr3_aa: CASSLVGSYGYTF
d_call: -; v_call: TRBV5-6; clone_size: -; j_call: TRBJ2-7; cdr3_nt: TGTGCCAGCAGCTTGGCAACAGGCTCGAGCGAGCAGTACTTC; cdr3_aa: CASSLATGSSEQYF
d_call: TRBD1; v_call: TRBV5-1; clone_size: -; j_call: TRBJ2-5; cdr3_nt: TGCGCCAGCAGCTTGGATCCCGGGACAGGGGGTGGAGAGACCCAGTACTTC; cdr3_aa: CASSLDPGTGGGETQYF
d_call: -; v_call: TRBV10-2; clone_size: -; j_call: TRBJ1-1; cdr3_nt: TGCGCCAGCAGTGATACGGGGATTAACACTGAAGCTTTCTTT; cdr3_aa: CASSDTGINTEAFF
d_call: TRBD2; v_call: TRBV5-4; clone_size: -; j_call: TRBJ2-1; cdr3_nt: TGTGCCAGCAGCTCACTAGCGGGAGGGACCCGCGGCGATGAGCAGTTCTTC; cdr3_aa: CASSSLAGGTRGDEQFF
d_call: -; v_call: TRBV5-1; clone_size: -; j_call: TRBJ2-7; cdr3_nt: TGCGCCAGCAGCGAACTGAGAACCTACGAGCAGTACTTC; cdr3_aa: CASSELRTYEQYF
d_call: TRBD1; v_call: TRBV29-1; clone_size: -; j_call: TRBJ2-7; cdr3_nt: TGCAGCGTCGCAACAGGGGATGAGCAGTACTTC; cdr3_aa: CSVATGDEQYF
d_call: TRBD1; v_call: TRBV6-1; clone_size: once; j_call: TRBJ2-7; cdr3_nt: TGTGCCAGCAGTGATAAGTGGACAGGGGGCGCCGAGCAGTACTTC; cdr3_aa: CASSDKWTGGAEQYF
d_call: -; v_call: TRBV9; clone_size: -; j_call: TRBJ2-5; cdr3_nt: TGTGCCAGCAGCGTAGAGAGTGAGACCCAGTACTTC; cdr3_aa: CASSVESETQYF
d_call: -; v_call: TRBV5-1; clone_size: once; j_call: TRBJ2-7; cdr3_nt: TGCGCCAGCAGCCAGGGGTCGGGGACCTACGAGCAGTACTTC; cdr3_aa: CASSQGSGTYEQYF
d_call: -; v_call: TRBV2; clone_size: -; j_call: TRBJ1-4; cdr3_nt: TGTGCCAGCAAGCCCGGCAGGCATAATGAAAAACTGTTTTTT; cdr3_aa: CASKPGRHNEKLFF
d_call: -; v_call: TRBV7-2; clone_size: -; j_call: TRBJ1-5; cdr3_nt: TGTGCCAGCAGCCGTGCGGAGTCTAAAGGGGCTCAGCCCCAGCATTTT; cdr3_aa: CASSRAESKGAQPQHF
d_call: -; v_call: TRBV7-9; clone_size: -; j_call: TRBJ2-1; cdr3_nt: TGTGCCAGCAGCCCGGGCCAAGCGAGGCAGTTCTTC; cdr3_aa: CASSPGQARQFF
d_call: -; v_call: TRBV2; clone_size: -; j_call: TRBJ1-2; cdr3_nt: TGTGCCAGCAGTGGTTCCGCTACCTATGGCTACACCTTC; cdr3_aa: CASSGSATYGYTF
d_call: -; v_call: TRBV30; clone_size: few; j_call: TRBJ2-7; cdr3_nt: TGTGCCTGGACCGTCAAACTCCGGGACAACTACGAGCAGTACTTC; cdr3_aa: CAWTVKLRDNYEQYF
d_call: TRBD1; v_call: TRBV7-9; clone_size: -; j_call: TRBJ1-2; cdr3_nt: TGTGCCAGCAGCACTTCCGGGACAGCAGGAGGCTACACCTTC; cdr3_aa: CASSTSGTAGGYTF
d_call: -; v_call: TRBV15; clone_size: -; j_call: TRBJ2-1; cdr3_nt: TGTGCCACCAGCAGAGATCGGAAGTACAATGAGCAGTTCTTC; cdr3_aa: CATSRDRKYNEQFF
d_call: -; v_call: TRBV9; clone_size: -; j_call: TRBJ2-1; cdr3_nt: TGTGCCAGCGCAAAAGCTCGGACAAACAATGAGCAGTTCTTC; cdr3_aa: CASAKARTNNEQFF
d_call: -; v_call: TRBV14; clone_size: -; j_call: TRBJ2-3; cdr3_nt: TGTGCCAGCAGCCAAGACGCCAGTCCGAGCACAGATACGCAGTATTTT; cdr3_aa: CASSQDASPSTDTQYF
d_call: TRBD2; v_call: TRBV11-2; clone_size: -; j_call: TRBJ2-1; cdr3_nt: TGTGCCAGCAGCTTACGTAGCGGGAGCGCCGTGAATGAGCAGTTCTTC; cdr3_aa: CASSLRSGSAVNEQFF
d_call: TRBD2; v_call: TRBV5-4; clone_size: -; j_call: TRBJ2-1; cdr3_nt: TGTGCCAGCAGCTTACCCTCTAGCGGGAGGGACAATGAGCAGTTCTTC; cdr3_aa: CASSLPSSGRDNEQFF
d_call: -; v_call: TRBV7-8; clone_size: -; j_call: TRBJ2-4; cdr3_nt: TGTGCCAGCAGCACCCCGTACCAGCGGTCGTCCAAAAACATTCAGTACTTC; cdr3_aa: CASSTPYQRSSKNIQYF
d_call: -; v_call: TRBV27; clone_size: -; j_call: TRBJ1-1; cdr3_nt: TGTGCCAGCAGTTTATCAGGGCGCGCTGAAGCTTTCTTT; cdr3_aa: CASSLSGRAEAFF
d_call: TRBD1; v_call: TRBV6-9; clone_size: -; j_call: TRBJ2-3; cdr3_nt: TGTGCCAGCAACATCCGGGACAGGGGAGGAGATACGCAGTATTTT; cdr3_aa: CASNIRDRGGDTQYF
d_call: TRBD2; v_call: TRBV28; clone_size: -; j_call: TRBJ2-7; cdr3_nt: TGTGCCAGCAGTCAGACTAGCGGGGCAACTTACGAGCAGTACTTC; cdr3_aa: CASSQTSGATYEQYF
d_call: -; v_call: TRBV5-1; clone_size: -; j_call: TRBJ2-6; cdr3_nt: TGCGCCAGCAGCTTGGATAACGTCGGCAGCCTCTCTGGGGCCAACGTCCTGACTTTC; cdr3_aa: CASSLDNVGSLSGANVLTF
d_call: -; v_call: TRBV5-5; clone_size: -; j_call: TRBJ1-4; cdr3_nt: TGTGCCAGCAGCTTGTTGGATCCCGAAAAACTGTTTTTT; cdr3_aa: CASSLLDPEKLFF
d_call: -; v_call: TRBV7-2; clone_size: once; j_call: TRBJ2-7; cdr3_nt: TGTGCCAGCAGCAGCGGGACAGGTTATTACGAGCAGTACTTC; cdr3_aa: CASSSGTGYYEQYF
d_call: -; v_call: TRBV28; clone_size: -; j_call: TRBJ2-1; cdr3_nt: TGTGCCGCCCATTGGGAGAGGGGTTTCGATGAGCAGTTCTTC; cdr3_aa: CAAHWERGFDEQFF
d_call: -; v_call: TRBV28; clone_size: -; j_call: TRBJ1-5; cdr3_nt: TGTGCCAGCAGTTTAGACAATCAGCCCCAGCATTTT; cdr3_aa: CASSLDNQPQHF
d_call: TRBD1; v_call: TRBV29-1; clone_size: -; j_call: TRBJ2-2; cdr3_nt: TGCAGCGCCTACGGGACAGACACCGGGGAGCTGTTTTTT; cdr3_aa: CSAYGTDTGELFF
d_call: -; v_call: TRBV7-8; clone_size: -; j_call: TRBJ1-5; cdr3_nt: TGTGCCAGCAGCTTAGCGGGGGGTCAGCCCCAGCATTTT; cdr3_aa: CASSLAGGQPQHF
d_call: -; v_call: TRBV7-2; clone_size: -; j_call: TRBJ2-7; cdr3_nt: TGTGCCAGCAGCTTAGAGGCGTCTCGCTACTTC; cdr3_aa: CASSLEASRYF
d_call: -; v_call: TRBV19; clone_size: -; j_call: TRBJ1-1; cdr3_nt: TGTGCCAGCGCACCCGGACGGCTCACTGAAGCTTTCTTT; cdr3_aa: CASAPGRLTEAFF
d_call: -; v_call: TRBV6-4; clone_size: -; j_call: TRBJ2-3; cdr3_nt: TGTGCCAGCAGTGACTCAGCTTTGCAGGGCCCAGATACGCAGTATTTT; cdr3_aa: CASSDSALQGPDTQYF
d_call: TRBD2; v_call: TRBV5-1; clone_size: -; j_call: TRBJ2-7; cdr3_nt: TGCGCCAGCAGCTCTCTAGCGGGAACGGACGAGCAGTACTTC; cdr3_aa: CASSSLAGTDEQYF
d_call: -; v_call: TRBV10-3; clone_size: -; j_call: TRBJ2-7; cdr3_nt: TGTGCCATCAGTGGGGCCGGTACCTACGAGCAGTACTTC; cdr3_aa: CAISGAGTYEQYF
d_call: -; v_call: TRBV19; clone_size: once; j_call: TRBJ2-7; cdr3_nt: TGTGCCAGTAGTCTGCCCGGGGCGGGAATCTACGAGCAGTACTTC; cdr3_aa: CASSLPGAGIYEQYF
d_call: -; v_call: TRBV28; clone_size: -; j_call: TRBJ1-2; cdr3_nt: TGTGCCAGCAGTTTACAGGGGATTGGCTACACCTTC; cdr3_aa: CASSLQGIGYTF
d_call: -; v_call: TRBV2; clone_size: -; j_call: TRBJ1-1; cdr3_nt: TGTGCCAGCATACCGGAGAACACTGAAGCTTTCTTT; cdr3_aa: CASIPENTEAFF
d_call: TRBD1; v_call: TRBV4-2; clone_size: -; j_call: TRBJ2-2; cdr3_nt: TGTGCCAGCAGGGGTTACAGGGGGCGGACCGGGGAGCTGTTTTTT; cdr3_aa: CASRGYRGRTGELFF
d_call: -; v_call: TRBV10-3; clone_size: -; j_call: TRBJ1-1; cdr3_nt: TGTGCCACCAGGGGCCGGGAGCCTAACACTGAAGCTTTCTTT; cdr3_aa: CATRGREPNTEAFF
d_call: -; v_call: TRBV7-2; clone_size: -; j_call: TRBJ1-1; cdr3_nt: TGTGCCAGCAGCCTTACCATGGGGAACACTGAAGCTTTCTTT; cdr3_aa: CASSLTMGNTEAFF
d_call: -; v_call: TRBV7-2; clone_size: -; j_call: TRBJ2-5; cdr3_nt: TGTGCCAGCAGCTATGGGGGCCCAGTGACCCAGTACTTC; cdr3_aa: CASSYGGPVTQYF
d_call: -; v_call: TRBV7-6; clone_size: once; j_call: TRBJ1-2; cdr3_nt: TGTGCCAGCAGCTTAGGAGGAGTTTCTGGCTACACCTTC; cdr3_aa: CASSLGGVSGYTF
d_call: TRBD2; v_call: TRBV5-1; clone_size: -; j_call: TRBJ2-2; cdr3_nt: TGCGCCAGCAGCCCGCTAGCGGGAGGGACCGGGGAGCTGTTTTTT; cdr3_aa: CASSPLAGGTGELFF
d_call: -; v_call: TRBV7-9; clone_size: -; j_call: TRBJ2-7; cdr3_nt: TGTGCCAGCAGCCATAGGGCGGCGAGTCCTACCTACGAGCAGTACTTC; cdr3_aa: CASSHRAASPTYEQYF
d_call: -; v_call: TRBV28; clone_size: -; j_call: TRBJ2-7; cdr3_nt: TGTGCCAGCAGTTTAATCGGAGAGGAGCAGTACTTC; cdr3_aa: CASSLIGEEQYF
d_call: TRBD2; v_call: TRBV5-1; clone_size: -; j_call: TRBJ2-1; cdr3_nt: TGCGCCAGCAGTCGAATTAGAGCGGGAGGGCCCTACAATGAGCAGTTCTTC; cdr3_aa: CASSRIRAGGPYNEQFF
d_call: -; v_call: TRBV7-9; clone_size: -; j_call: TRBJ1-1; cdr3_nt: TGTGCCAGCAGCCCGGGAGACGCAGGGAACACTGAAGCTTTCTTT; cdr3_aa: CASSPGDAGNTEAFF
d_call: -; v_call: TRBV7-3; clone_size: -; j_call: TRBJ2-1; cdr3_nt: TGTGCCAGCAGCCAGGAGGGCTCCTCTCACAATGAGCAGTTCTTC; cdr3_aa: CASSQEGSSHNEQFF
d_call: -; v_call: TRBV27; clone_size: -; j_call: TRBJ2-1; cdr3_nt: TGTGCCAGCAGTTTACGTCCAGGCGGCAATGAGCAGTTCTTC; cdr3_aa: CASSLRPGGNEQFF
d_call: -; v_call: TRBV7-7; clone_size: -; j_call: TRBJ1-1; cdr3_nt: TGTGCCAGCAGCTTAGAAGTGAACACTGAAGCTTTCTTT; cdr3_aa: CASSLEVNTEAFF